The 3 T cell receptor beta chains below were found in one sample sequenced in a study of CD8 T cells in Susac syndrome. Reverse transcription used about 0.5 to 1 ug RNA and random hexamers. TCRdb re-called the immunoSEQ multiplex PCR reads with MiXCR, one entry per CDR3 protein. The repertoire includes 140,000 or so distinct CDR3 sequences, around 95% of them detected once, and around 0.12% sits in the top ten. The sequenced sample was CD4+ T cells from PBMCs. The receptors here all came from a human donor with multiple sclerosis.

The chain links TRBV29-1 to TRBJ2-2, with 14 nucleotides matching TRBD2. The CDR3 totals 15 residues. The trim removed 7 bases at V and 5 bases at J, leaving 6 bases unmatched. Germline CDR1 reads SQVTM; CDR2 reads ANQGSEA. CDR3 bases: TGCAGCGCCGGGACTAGCGGGAGAGGGACCGGGGAGCTGTTTTTT. The encoded protein is CSAGTSGRGTGELFF.

This clonotype was seen just once. The V gene is TRBV20-1, the J gene TRBJ2-5; TRBD2 aligns across 7 bases. The CDR3 sequence is 14 residues long. V shed 3 bases and J 3 bases; nucleotides not matched to a gene: 7. CDR1 and CDR2 from the germline V gene are DFQATT and SNEGSKA (reference sequence). For the CDR3, the DNA is TGCAGTGCTAGTCTACTGGCGGGGGAAGAGACCCAGTACTTC. Amino acid sequence: CSASLLAGEETQYF.

This clonotype was detected once. The chain carries TRBV2 and TRBJ2-5, with TRBD1 matching 11 bases. The germline V gene has CDR1 SNHLY and CDR2 FYNNEI. The CDR3 runs to 15 residues. Trimming took 4 bases from V and 3 from J; bases not matched to a gene: 4. CDR3 amino acids: CASSVRTGGEETQYF. DNA of the CDR3: TGTGCCAGCAGTGTAAGGACAGGGGGCGAAGAGACCCAGTACTTC.